The rows below give T cell receptor beta chains drawn from one sample of a study of blood T cell repertoires in COVID-19. TCRdb's copy holds only in-frame clones and misses some; the assay was immunoSEQ multiplex PCR. The sample contains 150,000 to 200,000 clones, around 87% of which appear only once. The sequenced material came from PBMCs or T cells enriched from blood (not recorded which). Receptors originate from a young woman who had recovered from COVID-19. The CDR3 runs from the conserved cysteine through the conserved F or W. A D gene is named only where the DNA matches it firmly. Rows may omit the clone size; those that give it use once, few, many or a size class.

D gene	V gene	clone size	J gene	CDR3 DNA	CDR3 protein
-	TRBV4-3	-	TRBJ1-1	TGCGCCAGCAGCCAAGATCCGGGGAACACTGAAGCTTTCTTT	CASSQDPGNTEAFF
TRBD1	TRBV19	-	TRBJ1-2	TGTGCCAGTACCCGACGGGGGTCAGGGGGAACTTTAAACTATGGCTACACCTTC	CASTRRGSGGTLNYGYTF
-	TRBV6-6	-	TRBJ2-1	TGTGCCAGCAGTGGACCAGACAGTCCCGAGTTCTTC	CASSGPDSPEFF
-	TRBV30	-	TRBJ1-5	TGTGCCTGGAGTGTAGGTCGGCGAGTGTCGGGTCAGCCCCAGCATTTT	CAWSVGRRVSGQPQHF
-	TRBV12-5	-	TRBJ1-1	TGTGCTAGTGGTCTGGGGCCTGAAGCTTTCTTT	CASGLGPEAFF
-	TRBV7-2	-	TRBJ1-3	TGTGCCAGCAGCTTACAGACGGGATTACTCTCTGGAAACACCATATATTTT	CASSLQTGLLSGNTIYF
-	TRBV5-6	-	TRBJ2-5	TGTGCCAGCAGCTTGGTGGGCCAGTGGGAGACCCAGTACTTC	CASSLVGQWETQYF
TRBD1	TRBV19	once	TRBJ2-3	TGTGCCAGTACAGGGGGCACCTATACGCAGTATTTT	CASTGGTYTQYF
TRBD1	TRBV2	-	TRBJ1-5	TGTGCCAGCAGTGAAGAGGGGGCTGGAAATCAGCCCCAGCATTTT	CASSEEGAGNQPQHF
-	TRBV24-1	-	TRBJ1-1	TGTGCCACCAGTGAGGGGGGTTTAGACGTGGGGAACACTGAAGCTTTCTTT	CATSEGGLDVGNTEAFF
-	TRBV12-3/TRBV12-4	-	TRBJ2-2	TGTGCCAGCAGTTTAGACTTCACCGGGGAGCTGTTTTTT	CASSLDFTGELFF
-	TRBV29-1	-	TRBJ2-7	TGCAGCGTTGGGGCAGCTACCTACGAGCAGTACTTC	CSVGAATYEQYF
TRBD1	TRBV2	-	TRBJ1-2	TGTGCCAGCACCCCGGGACAGTCTTTTGGCTACACCTTC	CASTPGQSFGYTF
-	TRBV13	-	TRBJ2-5	TGTGCCAGCAGCTCTCACTTACAGGGCCAAGAGACCCAGTACTTC	CASSSHLQGQETQYF
-	TRBV11-2	-	TRBJ2-2	TGTGCCAGCACGTTAAGAGGGGGGGCCCAGGCCGGGGAGCTGTTTTTT	CASTLRGGAQAGELFF
TRBD1	TRBV9	-	TRBJ1-5	TGTGCCAGCAGCTTGGGACAGGGAGACAATCAGCCCCAGCATTTT	CASSLGQGDNQPQHF
TRBD2	TRBV7-3	few	TRBJ2-7	TGTGCCAGCAGCCCAACCCCCCTTCGGACTAGCGGCTCCTACGAGCAGTACTTC	CASSPTPLRTSGSYEQYF
-	TRBV20-1	-	TRBJ2-2	TGCAGTGCTAGTTTCGCAGGCTCCGCCGGGGAGCTGTTTTTT	CSASFAGSAGELFF
-	TRBV11-3	-	TRBJ1-2	TGTGCCAGCAGCCCCTCCCCGGACACTCATGGCTACACCTTC	CASSPSPDTHGYTF
-	TRBV28	-	TRBJ1-3	TGTGCCAGCAGTTCGGGATCTGGAAACACCATATATTTT	CASSSGSGNTIYF